This T cell receptor (beta chain) was sequenced for a study of cytomegalovirus exposure and HLA in healthy donors. Points from the study as a whole: Cytomegalovirus-associated status was assigned to roughly 160 TCR beta chains.

This CDR3 has 15 amino acids. V shed 3 bases and J shed 3 bases, with 14 bases lying between them. Vbeta (60) and Jbeta (13) primers were used in the PCR. Profiled with immunoSEQ multiplex PCR; TCRdb holds only in-frame clones, not every one. The data show about 190,000 clones, with roughly 76% seen just once and roughly 2% held by the top ten. A word on this clone: The target antigen is unknown.

The chain links TRBV6-7 to TRBJ1-1, with D perhaps matching TRBD1 (5 bases). TRBV6-7 is placed among ORFs of uncertain function. The receptor was derived from a woman in her twenties or thirties in good health and CMV-seropositive. The sequenced material came from PBMCs. CDR3 residues: CASSYWRGGDTEAFF. The CDR3 DNA is TGTGCCAGCAGTTATTGGAGGGGAGGGGACACTGAAGCTTTCTTT.